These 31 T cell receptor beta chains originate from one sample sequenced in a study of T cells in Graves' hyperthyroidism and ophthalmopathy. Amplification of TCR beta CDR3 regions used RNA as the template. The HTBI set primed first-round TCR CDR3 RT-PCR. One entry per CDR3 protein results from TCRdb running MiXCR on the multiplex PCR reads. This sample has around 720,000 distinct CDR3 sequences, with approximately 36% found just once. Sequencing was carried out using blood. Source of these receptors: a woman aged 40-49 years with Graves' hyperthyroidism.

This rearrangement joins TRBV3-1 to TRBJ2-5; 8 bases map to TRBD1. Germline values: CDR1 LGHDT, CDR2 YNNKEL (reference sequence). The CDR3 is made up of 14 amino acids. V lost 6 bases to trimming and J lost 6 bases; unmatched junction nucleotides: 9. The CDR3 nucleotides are TGTGCCAGCAGACAACAGGGGGGTGAGAAGACCCAGTACTTC. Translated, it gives CASRQQGGEKTQYF.

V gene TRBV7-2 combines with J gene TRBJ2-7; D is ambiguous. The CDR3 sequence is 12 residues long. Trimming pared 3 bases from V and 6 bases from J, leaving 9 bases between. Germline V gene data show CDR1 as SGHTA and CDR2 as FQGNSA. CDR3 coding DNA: TGTGCCAGCAGCTTGGACCCCCGCGAGCAGTACTTC. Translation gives CASSLDPREQYF.

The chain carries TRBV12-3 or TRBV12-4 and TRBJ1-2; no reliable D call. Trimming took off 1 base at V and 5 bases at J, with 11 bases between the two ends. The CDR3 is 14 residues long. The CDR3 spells CASSLGTISYGYTF. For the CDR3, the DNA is TGTGCCAGCAGTTTAGGTACCATTTCATATGGCTACACCTTC.

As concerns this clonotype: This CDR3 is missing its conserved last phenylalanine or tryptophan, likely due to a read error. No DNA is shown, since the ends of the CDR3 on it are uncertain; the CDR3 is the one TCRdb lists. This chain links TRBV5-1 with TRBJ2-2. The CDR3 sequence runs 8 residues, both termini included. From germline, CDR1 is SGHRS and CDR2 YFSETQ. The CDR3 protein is CASSLVLG.

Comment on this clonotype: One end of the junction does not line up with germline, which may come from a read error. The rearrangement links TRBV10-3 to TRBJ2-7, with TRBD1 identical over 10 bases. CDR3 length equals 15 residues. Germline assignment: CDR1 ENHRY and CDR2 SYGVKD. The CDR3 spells CASSYSRDRGYEQYF. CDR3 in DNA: TGTGCCAGCAGTTACTCCCGGGACAGGGGATACGAGCAGTACTTC.

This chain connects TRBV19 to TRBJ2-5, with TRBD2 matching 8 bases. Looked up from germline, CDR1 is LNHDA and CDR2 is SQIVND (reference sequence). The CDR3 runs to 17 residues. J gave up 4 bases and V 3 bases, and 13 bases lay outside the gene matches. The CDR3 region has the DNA TGTGCCAGTAGTATCGGGACTAGGTTCCTGCTAGGAGAGACCCAGTACTTC. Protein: CASSIGTRFLLGETQYF. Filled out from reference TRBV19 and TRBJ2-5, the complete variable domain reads DGGITQSPKYLFRKEGQNVTLSCEQNLNHDAMYWYRQDPGQGLRLIYYSQIVNDFQKGDIAEGYSVSREKKESFPLTVTSAQKNPTAFYLCASSIGTRFLLGETQYFGPGTRLLVL.

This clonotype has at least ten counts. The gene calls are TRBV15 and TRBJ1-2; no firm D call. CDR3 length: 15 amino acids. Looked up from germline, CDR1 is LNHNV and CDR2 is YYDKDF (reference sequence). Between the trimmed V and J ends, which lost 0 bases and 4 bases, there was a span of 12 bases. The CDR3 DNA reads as TGTGCCACCAGCAGAGACCCGGGCGCGGGCTATGGCTACACCTTC. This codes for CATSRDPGAGYGYTF.

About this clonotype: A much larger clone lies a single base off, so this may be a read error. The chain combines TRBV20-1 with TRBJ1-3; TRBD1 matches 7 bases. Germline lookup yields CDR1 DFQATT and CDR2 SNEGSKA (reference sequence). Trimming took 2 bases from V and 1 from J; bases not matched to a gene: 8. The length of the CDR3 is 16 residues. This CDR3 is CSARTQGGSSGNTIYF. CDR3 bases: TGCAGTGCTAGAACCCAGGGGGGTAGTTCTGGAAACACCATATATTTT.

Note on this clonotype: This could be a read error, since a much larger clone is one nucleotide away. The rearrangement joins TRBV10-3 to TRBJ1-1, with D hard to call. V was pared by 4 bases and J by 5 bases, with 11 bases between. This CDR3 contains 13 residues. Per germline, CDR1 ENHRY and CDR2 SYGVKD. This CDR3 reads CAISGSPRTEAFF. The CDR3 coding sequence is TGTGCCATCAGTGGGTCTCCTCGAACTGAAGCTTTCTTT.

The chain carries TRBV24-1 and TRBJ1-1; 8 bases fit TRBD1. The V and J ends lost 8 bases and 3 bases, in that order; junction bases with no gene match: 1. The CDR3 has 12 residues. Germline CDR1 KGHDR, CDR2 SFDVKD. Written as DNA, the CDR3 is TGTGCCACCATGACAGGGGACACTGAAGCTTTCTTT. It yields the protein CATMTGDTEAFF.

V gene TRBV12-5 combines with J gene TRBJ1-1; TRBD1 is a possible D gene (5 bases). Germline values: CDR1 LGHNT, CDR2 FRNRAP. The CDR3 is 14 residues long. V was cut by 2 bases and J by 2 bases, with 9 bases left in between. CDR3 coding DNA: TGTGCTAGTGGTTTGTCCGGGGGAAACACTGAAGCTTTCTTT. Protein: CASGLSGGNTEAFF.

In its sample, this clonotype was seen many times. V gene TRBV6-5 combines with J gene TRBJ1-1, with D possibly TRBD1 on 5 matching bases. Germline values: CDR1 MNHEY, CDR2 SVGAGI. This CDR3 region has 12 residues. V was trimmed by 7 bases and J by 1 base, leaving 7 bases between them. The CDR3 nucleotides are TGTGCCAGCACAGGGACGAACACTGAAGCTTTCTTT. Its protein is CASTGTNTEAFF.

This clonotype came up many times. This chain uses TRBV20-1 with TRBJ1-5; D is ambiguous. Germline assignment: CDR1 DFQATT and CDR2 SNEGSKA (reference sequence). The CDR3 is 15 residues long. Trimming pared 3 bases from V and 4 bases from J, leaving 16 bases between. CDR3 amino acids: CSASPWTDLNQPQHF. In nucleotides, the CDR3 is TGCAGTGCTAGTCCCTGGACGGATCTAAATCAGCCCCAGCATTTT.

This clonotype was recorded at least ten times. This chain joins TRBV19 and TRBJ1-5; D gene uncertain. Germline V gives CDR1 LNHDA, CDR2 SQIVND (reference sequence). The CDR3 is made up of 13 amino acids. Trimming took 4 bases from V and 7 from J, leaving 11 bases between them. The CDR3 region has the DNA TGTGCCAGTAGTAAAATGGTGGAACAGCCCCAGCATTTT. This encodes CASSKMVEQPQHF. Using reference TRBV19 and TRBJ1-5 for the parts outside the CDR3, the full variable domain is DGGITQSPKYLFRKEGQNVTLSCEQNLNHDAMYWYRQDPGQGLRLIYYSQIVNDFQKGDIAEGYSVSREKKESFPLTVTSAQKNPTAFYLCASSKMVEQPQHFGDGTRLSIL.

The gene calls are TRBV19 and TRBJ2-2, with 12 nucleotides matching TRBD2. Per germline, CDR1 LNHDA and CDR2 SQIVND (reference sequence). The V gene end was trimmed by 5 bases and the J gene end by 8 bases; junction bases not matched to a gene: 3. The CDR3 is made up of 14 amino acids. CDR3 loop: CASSPGLAGGELFF. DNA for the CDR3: TGTGCCAGTAGTCCCGGACTAGCGGGAGGGGAGCTGTTTTTT.

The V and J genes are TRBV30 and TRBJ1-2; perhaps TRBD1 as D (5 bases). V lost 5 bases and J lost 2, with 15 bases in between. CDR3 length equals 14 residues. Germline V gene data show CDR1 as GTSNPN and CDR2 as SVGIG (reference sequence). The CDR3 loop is CAWGPGTENYGYTF. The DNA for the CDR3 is TGTGCCTGGGGTCCCGGGACGGAGAACTATGGCTACACCTTC.

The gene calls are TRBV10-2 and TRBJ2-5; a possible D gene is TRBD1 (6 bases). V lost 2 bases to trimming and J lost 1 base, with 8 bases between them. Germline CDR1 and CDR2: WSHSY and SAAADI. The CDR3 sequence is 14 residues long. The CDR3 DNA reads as TGCGCCAGCAGTGAGGGGGGCCTCCAAGAGACCCAGTACTTC. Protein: CASSEGGLQETQYF.

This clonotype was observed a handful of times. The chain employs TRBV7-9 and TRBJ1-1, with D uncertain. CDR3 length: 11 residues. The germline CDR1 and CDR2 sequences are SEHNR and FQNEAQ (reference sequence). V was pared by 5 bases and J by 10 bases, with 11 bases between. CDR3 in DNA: TGTGCCAGCAGCGACGAGGCAAGAGCTTTCTTT. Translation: CASSDEARAFF.

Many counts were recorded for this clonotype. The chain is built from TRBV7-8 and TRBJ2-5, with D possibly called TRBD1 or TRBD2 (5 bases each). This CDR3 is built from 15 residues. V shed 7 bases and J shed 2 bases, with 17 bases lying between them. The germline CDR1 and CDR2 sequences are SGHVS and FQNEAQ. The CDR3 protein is CASTRGPGRQETQYF. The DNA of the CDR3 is TGTGCCAGCACCCGAGGACCGGGGCGACAAGAGACCCAGTACTTC.

In DNA, the CDR3 is TGTGCCAGCAGTTACTCGGCGGCAGGGACTGGAAACACCATATATTTT. This sequence encodes CASSYSAAGTGNTIYF. V usage is TRBV6-5 and J usage is TRBJ1-3; weak D call: TRBD1 (5 bases). This CDR3 has 16 residues. Trimming pared 0 bases from V and 2 bases from J, leaving 11 bases between. Germline loops: CDR1 MNHEY, CDR2 SVGAGI.

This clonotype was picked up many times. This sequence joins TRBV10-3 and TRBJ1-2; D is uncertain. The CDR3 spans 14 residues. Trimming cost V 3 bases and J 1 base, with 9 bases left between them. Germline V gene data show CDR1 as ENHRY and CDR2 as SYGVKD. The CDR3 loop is CAISENRDNYGYTF. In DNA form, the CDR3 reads TGTGCCATCAGTGAAAACCGGGATAACTATGGCTACACCTTC.

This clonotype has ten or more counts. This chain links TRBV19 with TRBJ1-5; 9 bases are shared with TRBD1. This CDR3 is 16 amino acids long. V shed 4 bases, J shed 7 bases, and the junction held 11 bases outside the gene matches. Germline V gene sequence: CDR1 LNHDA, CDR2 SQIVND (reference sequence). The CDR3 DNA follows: TGTGCCAGTAGTAGCGGGACAGGGTGGACAGGGCAGCCCCAGCATTTT. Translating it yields CASSSGTGWTGQPQHF.

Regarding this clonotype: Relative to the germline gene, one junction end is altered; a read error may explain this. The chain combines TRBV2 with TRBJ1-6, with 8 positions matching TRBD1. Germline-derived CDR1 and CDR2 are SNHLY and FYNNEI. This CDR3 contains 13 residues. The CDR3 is CASKTGDNSPLNF. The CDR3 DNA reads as TGTGCCAGCAAGACAGGGGATAATTCACCCCTCAACTTT.

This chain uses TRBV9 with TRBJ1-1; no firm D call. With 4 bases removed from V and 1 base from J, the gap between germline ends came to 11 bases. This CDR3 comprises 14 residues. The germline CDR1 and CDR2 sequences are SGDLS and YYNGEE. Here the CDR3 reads CASSIHAENTEAFF. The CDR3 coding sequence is TGTGCCAGCAGCATACACGCGGAGAACACTGAAGCTTTCTTT.

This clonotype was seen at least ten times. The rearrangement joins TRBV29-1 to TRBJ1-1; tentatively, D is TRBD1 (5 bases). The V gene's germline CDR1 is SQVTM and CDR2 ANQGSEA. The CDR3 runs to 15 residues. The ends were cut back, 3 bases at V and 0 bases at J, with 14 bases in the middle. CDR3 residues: CSVDDRQFMNTEAFF. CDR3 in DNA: TGCAGCGTTGACGACCGACAGTTCATGAACACTGAAGCTTTCTTT.

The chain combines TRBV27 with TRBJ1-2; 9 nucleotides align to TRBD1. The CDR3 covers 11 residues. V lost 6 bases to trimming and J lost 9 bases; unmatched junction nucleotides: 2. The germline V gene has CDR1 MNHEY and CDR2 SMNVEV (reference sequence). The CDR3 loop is CASRDRGRYTF. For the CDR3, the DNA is TGTGCCAGCAGGGACAGGGGTCGCTACACCTTC.

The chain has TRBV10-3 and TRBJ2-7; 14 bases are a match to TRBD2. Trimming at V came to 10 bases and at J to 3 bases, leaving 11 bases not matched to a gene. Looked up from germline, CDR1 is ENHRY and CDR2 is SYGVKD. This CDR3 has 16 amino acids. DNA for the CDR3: TGTGCCAGCAGCCGAGACGGGACTAGCGGGAGCTACGAGCAGTACTTC. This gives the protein CASSRDGTSGSYEQYF.

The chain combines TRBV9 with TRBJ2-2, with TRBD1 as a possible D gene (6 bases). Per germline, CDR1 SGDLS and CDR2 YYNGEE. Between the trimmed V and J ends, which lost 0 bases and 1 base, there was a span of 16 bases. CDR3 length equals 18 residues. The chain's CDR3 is CASSVDRRQDLNTGELFF. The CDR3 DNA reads TGTGCCAGCAGCGTAGACCGGAGACAGGATCTGAACACCGGGGAGCTGTTTTTT.

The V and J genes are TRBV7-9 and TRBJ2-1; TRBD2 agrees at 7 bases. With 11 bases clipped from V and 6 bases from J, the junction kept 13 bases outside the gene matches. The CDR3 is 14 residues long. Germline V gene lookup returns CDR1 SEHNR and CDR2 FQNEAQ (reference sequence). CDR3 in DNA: TGTGCCGCTCGCGGGAGTAGCGGTGGCAATGAGCAGTTCTTC. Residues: CAARGSSGGNEQFF.

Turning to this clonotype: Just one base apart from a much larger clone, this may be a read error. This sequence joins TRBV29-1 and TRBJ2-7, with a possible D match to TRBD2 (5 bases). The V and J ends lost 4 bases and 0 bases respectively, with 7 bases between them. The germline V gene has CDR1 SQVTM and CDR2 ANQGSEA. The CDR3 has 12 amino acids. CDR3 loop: CSVGEGSYEQYF. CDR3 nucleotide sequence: TGCAGCGTTGGCGAGGGCTCCTACGAGCAGTACTTC.

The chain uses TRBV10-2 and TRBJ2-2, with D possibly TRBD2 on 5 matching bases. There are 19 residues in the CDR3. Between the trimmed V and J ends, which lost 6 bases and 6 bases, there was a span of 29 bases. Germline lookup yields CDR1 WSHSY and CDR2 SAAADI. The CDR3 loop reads CASRTSMYSRTLNPGELFF. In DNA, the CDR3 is TGCGCCAGCAGAACCTCGATGTACTCTCGGACTCTTAATCCCGGGGAGCTGTTTTTT.